This TCR beta chain originates from a study of blood T cell repertoires in COVID-19. The wider study: There were acute and convalescent COVID-19 samples, and they came from the United States, Italy and Spain.

Original analysis: Reference gene primer amplification gave nucleated cell count estimates. Some clones are missing from TCRdb's copy, which holds only in-frame ones; the method was immunoSEQ multiplex PCR. Clone size and V and J calls were adopted from that table, with D and trimming inferred from the DNA. The sample holds about 180,000 clones, 80% to 90% seen once. V shed 2 bases and J shed 0 bases, with 8 bases lying between them. CDR1 and CDR2 from the germline V gene are SEHNR and FQNEAQ (reference sequence). The CDR3 spans 15 residues. The sequence was collected from a man aged 50 or older with active or convalescent COVID-19. The V gene is TRBV7-9, the J gene TRBJ2-1, with D maybe TRBD2 (6 bases). The source material was peripheral blood. The CDR3 loop is CASSLLAASYNEQFF. In DNA, the CDR3 is TGTGCCAGCAGCTTATTAGCGGCCTCCTACAATGAGCAGTTCTTC.